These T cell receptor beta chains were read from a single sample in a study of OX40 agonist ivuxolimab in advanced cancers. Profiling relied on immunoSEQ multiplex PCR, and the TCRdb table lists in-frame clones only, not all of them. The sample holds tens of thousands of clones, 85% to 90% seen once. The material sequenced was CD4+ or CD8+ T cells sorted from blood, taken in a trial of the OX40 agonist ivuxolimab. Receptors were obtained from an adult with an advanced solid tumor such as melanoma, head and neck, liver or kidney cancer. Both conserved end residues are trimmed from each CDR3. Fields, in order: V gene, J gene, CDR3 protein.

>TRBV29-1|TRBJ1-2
SVYTQNYGYT
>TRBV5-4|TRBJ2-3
ASSLEASGLTDTQY
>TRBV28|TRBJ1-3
ASSTSALSGNTIY
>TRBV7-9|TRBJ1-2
ASSLAGGQLGY
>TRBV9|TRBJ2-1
ASSPTSGLWDEQF
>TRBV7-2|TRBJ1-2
ASSPFAGMDGYT
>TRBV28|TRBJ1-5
ASTPGGLSNQPQH
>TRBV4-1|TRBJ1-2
ASSPVPTGGRNYGYT
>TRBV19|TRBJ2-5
ASQTGVTQY
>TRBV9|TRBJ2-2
ASSVAANTGELF
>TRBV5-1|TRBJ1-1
ASSPTDSTGDTEAF
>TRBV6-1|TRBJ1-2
ASSRTGGGYT
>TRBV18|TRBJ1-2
ASSPKDRGSYDYGYT
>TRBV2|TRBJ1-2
ASSRQGNDYGYT
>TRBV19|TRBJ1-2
ASRGTGSDGYT
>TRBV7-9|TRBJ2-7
ASSPLTGTRGKQY
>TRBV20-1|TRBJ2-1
SARLVNEQF
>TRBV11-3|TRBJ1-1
ASSFTGGNTEAF
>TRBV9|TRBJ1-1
ASSVLAGTGSNTEAF
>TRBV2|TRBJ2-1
ASSEGFEQF
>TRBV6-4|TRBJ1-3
ASRNVDRSGNTIY
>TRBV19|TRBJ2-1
ASSIESVPSYNEQF
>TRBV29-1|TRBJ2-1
SAHMGEQF
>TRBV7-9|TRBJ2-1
ASSRPASGIVVNEQF
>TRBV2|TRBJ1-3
ASSYLTGGLTGNTIY
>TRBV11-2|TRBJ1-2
ASSPFIRDRGYYGYT
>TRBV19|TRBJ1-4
ASSIGTGLYEKLF
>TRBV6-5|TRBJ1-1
ASSQGYTEAF
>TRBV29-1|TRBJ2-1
SVEWYGNEQF
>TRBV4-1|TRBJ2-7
ASSQVSTGWSEQY
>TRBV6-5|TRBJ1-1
ASSGGTAFEAF
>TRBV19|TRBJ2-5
ASSSWGLAASGETQY
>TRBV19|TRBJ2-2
ASSIGAGGAINGELF
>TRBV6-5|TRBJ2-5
ASSTTTVQETQY
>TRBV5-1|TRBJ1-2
ASSSLGDRAGYT
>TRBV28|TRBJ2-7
ASSTIYEQY
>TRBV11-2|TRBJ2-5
ASSTLAGVQETQY
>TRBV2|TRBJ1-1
ASSDRVMNTEAF
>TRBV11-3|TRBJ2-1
ASSFAGANEQF
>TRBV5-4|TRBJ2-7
ASSPGLAGGYEQY
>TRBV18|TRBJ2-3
ASSRNPGGTDTQY
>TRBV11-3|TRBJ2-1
ASSLEGEVNEQF
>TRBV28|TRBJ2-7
ASRRTTGLGGRYEQY
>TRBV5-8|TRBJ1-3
ASSPRGPSSGNTIY
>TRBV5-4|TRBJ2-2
ASSLELAENTGELF
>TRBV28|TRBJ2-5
ASSSGQQETQY
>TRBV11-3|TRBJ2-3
ASSSRGRAFLSTDTQY
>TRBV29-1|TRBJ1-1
SVDREGDTEAF
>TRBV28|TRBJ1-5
ASSLWDSNQPQH
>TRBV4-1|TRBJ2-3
ASSQGLAGVGTQY
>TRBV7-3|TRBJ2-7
ASSLKPDSYEQY
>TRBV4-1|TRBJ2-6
ASSLSLSSGYSGANVLT